This entry lists 23 T cell receptor beta chains sequenced from one sample in a study of monozygotic twins with inflammatory bowel disease. Each CDR3 protein gets one entry in TCRdb, which reprocessed the 5' RACE reads and gives no DNA. The sample totals roughly 150,000 distinct CDR3 sequences; its top ten clones hold around 1.3%. The sample consisted of blood. Source of these receptors: a human donor with ulcerative colitis or Crohn's disease, or a healthy co-twin of an affected twin (not recorded which).

The genes are TRBV5-6 and TRBJ2-7. Germline CDR1 and CDR2: SGHDT and YYEEEE. The CDR3 runs to 17 residues. The CDR3 is CASSGAATPSQRYEQYF.

The CDR3 here is CSAARTGINEKLFF. The chain couples TRBV20-1 to TRBJ1-4; without DNA, the TCRdb call of TRBD1 cannot be checked. There are 14 residues in the CDR3. Germline lookup yields CDR1 DFQATT and CDR2 SNEGSKA (reference sequence).

The rearrangement uses TRBV5-5 and TRBJ2-3; TCRdb's D gene call, TRBD2, goes unchecked for lack of DNA. The CDR3 spans 15 residues. Germline lookup yields CDR1 SGHKS and CDR2 YYEKEE (reference sequence). CDR3 loop: CASSSPGLNTDTQYF.

This chain connects TRBV4-3 to TRBJ2-7. CDR3 length equals 13 residues. The germline V gene has CDR1 LGHNA and CDR2 YSLEER. The chain's CDR3 is CASSQDRATEQYF.

The V and J genes are TRBV6-1 and TRBJ1-3. CDR3 length: 14 amino acids. Germline CDR1 is MNHNS and CDR2 is SASEGT. The CDR3 is CASSRRGTGNTIYF.

V usage is TRBV5-1 and J usage is TRBJ1-2. This CDR3 comprises 14 residues. The germline V gene has CDR1 SGHRS and CDR2 YFSETQ. The CDR3 sequence: CASSVGQAAYGYTF.

V usage is TRBV3-1 and J usage is TRBJ2-7; the D call from TCRdb, TRBD2, cannot be confirmed without DNA. The germline gives CDR1 LGHDT, CDR2 YNNKEL (reference sequence). CDR3 size: 15 residues. This chain's CDR3 is CASSQGGGNSYEQYF.

This chain uses TRBV18 with TRBJ1-5. Germline CDR1 reads KGHSH; CDR2 reads LQKENI. The CDR3 is made up of 13 amino acids. The CDR3 sequence is CASSPFQDQPQHF.

The chain carries TRBV5-6 and TRBJ1-2; there is no DNA to check the TCRdb D call of TRBD1. The CDR3 covers 14 residues. In germline, CDR1 is SGHDT, CDR2 YYEEEE. Here the CDR3 reads CATGEGQNNYGYTF.

The chain has TRBV25-1 and TRBJ2-5. The CDR3 totals 14 residues. Germline-derived CDR1 and CDR2 are MGHDK and SYGVNS. The CDR3 spells CASSEYGSQETQDF.

The V call is TRBV4-3, the J call TRBJ2-1; TCRdb lists TRBD2, though no DNA is available to test this call. Germline loops: CDR1 LGHNA, CDR2 YSLEER. The CDR3 spans 16 residues. The CDR3 sequence: CASSQEVLAGWNEQFF.

V and J are TRBV6-1 and TRBJ1-3; checking the TCRdb D call of TRBD1 is not possible without DNA. CDR3 length: 15 residues. The germline CDR1 and CDR2 sequences are MNHNS and SASEGT. CDR3 sequence reads: CASGPGVDSGNTIYF.

The J gene is TRBJ1-5, the V gene TRBV28; TCRdb reports TRBD1, a call that lacks DNA to check it against. Germline V gives CDR1 MDHEN, CDR2 SYDVKM. The CDR3 sequence is 16 residues long. This chain's CDR3 is CASSLWDRYSNQPQHF.

The gene calls are TRBV7-9 and TRBJ2-3; TCRdb reports TRBD2, a call that lacks DNA to check it against. From germline, CDR1 is SEHNR and CDR2 FQNEAQ (reference sequence). The CDR3 has 13 residues. CDR3 protein: CARASGSTDTQYF.

The rearrangement uses TRBV7-3 and TRBJ1-1. This CDR3 is built from 14 residues. Germline CDR1 is SGHTA and CDR2 is FQGTGA. CDR3 region: CASSLSHGNTEAFF.

The CDR3 sequence is CSARTLAGAGETQYF. This rearrangement joins TRBV20-1 to TRBJ2-5; TCRdb indicates TRBD1, and absent DNA this call remains unverified. This CDR3 comprises 15 residues. Germline CDR1 is DFQATT and CDR2 is SNEGSKA (reference sequence).

The chain couples TRBV5-1 to TRBJ1-1; TCRdb reports TRBD1, a call that lacks DNA to check it against. This CDR3 is 14 amino acids long. Germline V gene sequence: CDR1 SGHRS, CDR2 YFSETQ. The CDR3 sequence: CASNKRQANTEAFF.

The chain is built from TRBV5-1 and TRBJ1-1; TCRdb calls TRBD1, which cannot be checked without DNA. From germline, CDR1 is SGHRS and CDR2 YFSETQ. This CDR3 comprises 14 residues. CDR3 loop: CASSIGTKNTEAFF.

The chain employs TRBV11-2 and TRBJ2-1; TCRdb proposes TRBD2, but this gene call is untestable without DNA. The CDR3 has 14 residues. Germline loops: CDR1 SGHAT, CDR2 FQNNGV. CDR3 residues: CASSLEGTLNEQFF.

This chain joins TRBV20-1 and TRBJ2-3; TCRdb lists TRBD1, though no DNA is available to test this call. The germline gives CDR1 DFQATT, CDR2 SNEGSKA (reference sequence). CDR3 length equals 14 residues. The CDR3 protein is CSADNRWGTDTQYF.

This chain connects TRBV7-9 to TRBJ2-7; TCRdb outputs TRBD1, but without DNA this stays unchecked. The CDR3 is 13 residues long. Germline V gene lookup returns CDR1 SEHNR and CDR2 FQNEAQ (reference sequence). The chain's CDR3 is CASSLVGRGEQYF.

The chain carries TRBV27 and TRBJ1-1; TCRdb designates TRBD1, a call that cannot be tested without DNA. Germline V lookup: CDR1 MNHEY, CDR2 SMNVEV (reference sequence). The CDR3 totals 15 residues. The chain's CDR3 is CASSPGQGRDTEAFF.

This rearrangement joins TRBV5-1 to TRBJ1-1; lacking DNA, the TRBD1 call made by TCRdb goes unchecked. The germline V gene encodes CDR1 SGHRS and CDR2 YFSETQ. The CDR3 is 18 residues long. CDR3 protein: CASSSGTGTGYMNTEAFF.